Here is one T cell receptor beta chain with its context. Data came from immunoSEQ multiplex PCR; TCRdb stores just in-frame clones and leaves some out. The sample comprises 160,000 or so clones, approximately 84% of which are singletons, and approximately 5.1% rests with the top ten. The sample is drawn from a study of blood T cell repertoires in COVID-19. Study summary: The United States, Italy and Spain provided the acute and convalescent COVID-19 samples. From T cells, B-cell-depleted T cells, or PBMCs came the material, which was cDNA or gDNA.

Source material: PBMCs or T cells enriched from blood (not recorded which). This clonotype was sampled from a woman aged 40-49 years with acute COVID-19.

This CDR3 reads CASSAGGNTIYF. The CDR3 DNA follows: TGTGCTAGTAGTGCAGGGGGAAACACCATATATTTT. V usage is TRBV12-5 and J usage is TRBJ1-3; D perhaps matches TRBD1 (5 bases). Deletions cut 8 bases from V and 4 bases from J, with 9 bases between. Looked up from germline, CDR1 is LGHNT and CDR2 is FRNRAP. This CDR3 is 12 amino acids long.